This T cell receptor (beta chain) is drawn from a study of radiotherapy plus CTLA-4 blockade in lung cancer. Study as a whole: Objective response rate was around 20%; disease control rate, 25% to 35%.

In the case of this clone: What it recognizes is unknown.

Repertoires were generated with immunoSEQ multiplex PCR, while TCRdb's copy carries only in-frame clones and drops some. The repertoire includes more than 75,000 clones, around 84% of them detected once, and around 0.87% sits in the top ten. CTLA-4 blockade using ipilimumab, together with focal radiation, was received by patients with chemo-refractory metastatic non-small-cell lung cancer. V trimming: 5 bases; J trimming: 2 bases; junction bases outside the gene matches: 1. CDR1 is SGHNT and CDR2 is YENEEA in the germline V gene. This CDR3 comprises 14 residues. Findings and caveats of the study: Radiotherapy was combined with ipilimumab, and tumor-derived TCR clones then expanded in blood. Among reported predictors of response, early blood T cell clone dynamics with interferon-beta performed best.

The chain uses TRBV11-3 and TRBJ1-1; 11 positions match TRBD1. The source is a human donor with non-small cell lung cancer who had stable disease on radiotherapy plus ipilimumab. The sample here was peripheral blood, taken from a patient treated with radiotherapy plus ipilimumab. The CDR3 DNA follows: TGTGCCAGCAGCAGGACAGGGGGCAACACTGAAGCTTTCTTT. The encoded protein is CASSRTGGNTEAFF.